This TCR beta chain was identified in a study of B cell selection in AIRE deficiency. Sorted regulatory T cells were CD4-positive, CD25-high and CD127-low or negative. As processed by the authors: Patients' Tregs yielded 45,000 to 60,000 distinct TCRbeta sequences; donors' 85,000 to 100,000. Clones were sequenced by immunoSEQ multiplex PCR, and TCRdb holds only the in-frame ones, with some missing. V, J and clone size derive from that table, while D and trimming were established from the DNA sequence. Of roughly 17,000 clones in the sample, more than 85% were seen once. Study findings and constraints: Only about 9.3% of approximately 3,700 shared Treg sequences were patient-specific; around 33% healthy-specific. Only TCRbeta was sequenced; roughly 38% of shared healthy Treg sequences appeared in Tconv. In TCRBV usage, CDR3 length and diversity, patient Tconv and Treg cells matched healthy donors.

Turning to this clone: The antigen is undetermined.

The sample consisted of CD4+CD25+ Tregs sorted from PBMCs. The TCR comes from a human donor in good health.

CDR3 residues: CASSRIAGDYEQYF. The CDR3 DNA reads TGTGCCAGCTCACGAATAGCGGGGGACTACGAGCAGTACTTC. The chain combines TRBV18 with TRBJ2-7, with TRBD2 matching 9 bases. This CDR3 region has 14 residues. The germline V gene encodes CDR1 KGHSH and CDR2 LQKENI. V dropped 4 bases and J dropped 3; count of bases not matched to a gene: 4.